Listed below are T cell receptor beta chains from one sample, sequenced in a study of cytomegalovirus exposure and HLA in healthy donors. TCRdb keeps only in-frame clones here, not all; method: immunoSEQ multiplex PCR. Here the sample spans 150,000 to 200,000 clones, around 76% being singletons. Sequencing was performed on PBMCs. The receptors derive from a man between 35 and 55 years old in good health and CMV-seronegative. The CDR3 runs from the conserved cysteine through the conserved F or W. The D gene is left open where the match is weak. Some rows mark clone size as missing; the rest say once, few, many or name a class of expanded clone.

J gene: TRBJ2-1; V gene: TRBV11-2; D gene: TRBD2; clone size: NA; CDR3 length: 13; CDR3 DNA: TGTGCCAGCAGCCTGGGACTAATCTATGAGCAGTTCTTC; CDR3 protein: CASSLGLIYEQFF
J gene: TRBJ2-2; V gene: TRBV5-4; D gene: TRBD2; clone size: NA; CDR3 length: 17; CDR3 DNA: TGTGCCAGCAGCAATTCTCTAGCGGGAGTTAACACCGGGGAGCTGTTTTTT; CDR3 protein: CASSNSLAGVNTGELFF
J gene: TRBJ2-7; V gene: TRBV28; D gene: TRBD2; clone size: NA; CDR3 length: 14; CDR3 DNA: TGTGCCAGCAGTGGGAGGGTAGGTAGTTACGAGCAGTACTTC; CDR3 protein: CASSGRVGSYEQYF
J gene: TRBJ1-1; V gene: TRBV2; D gene: TRBD1; clone size: NA; CDR3 length: 17; CDR3 DNA: TGTGCCAGCAGCGGCATGTTACGCGGGACAGTTAAAACTGAAGCTTTCTTT; CDR3 protein: CASSGMLRGTVKTEAFF
J gene: TRBJ1-4; V gene: TRBV6-1; D gene: NA; clone size: NA; CDR3 length: 16; CDR3 DNA: TGTGCCAGCAGTGAAGCGCTTCAGGGAGGGATCGGAAAACTGTTTTTT; CDR3 protein: CASSEALQGGIGKLFF
J gene: TRBJ1-2; V gene: TRBV5-1; D gene: TRBD1; clone size: once; CDR3 length: 14; CDR3 DNA: TGCGCCAGCAGCCTGACAGGGGAAGTTCGAGGCTACACCTTC; CDR3 protein: CASSLTGEVRGYTF
J gene: TRBJ2-7; V gene: TRBV9; D gene: NA; clone size: NA; CDR3 length: 15; CDR3 DNA: TGTGCCAGCAGCGTGGGGGGGGCAATGGCCTACGAGCAGTACTTC; CDR3 protein: CASSVGGAMAYEQYF
J gene: TRBJ1-1; V gene: TRBV12-5; D gene: NA; clone size: few; CDR3 length: 16; CDR3 DNA: TGTGCTAGTGGTTTGGTAGGGGGGGGTAGGAACACTGAAGCTTTCTTT; CDR3 protein: CASGLVGGGRNTEAFF
J gene: TRBJ1-5; V gene: TRBV2; D gene: TRBD1; clone size: NA; CDR3 length: 14; CDR3 DNA: TGTGCCAGCAGGAGGACAGGGGGAAATCAGCCCCAGCATTTT; CDR3 protein: CASRRTGGNQPQHF
J gene: TRBJ2-3; V gene: TRBV6-5; D gene: TRBD2; clone size: NA; CDR3 length: 15; CDR3 DNA: TGTGCCAGCAGTTACACGGGAGGCAGCACAGATACGCAGTATTTT; CDR3 protein: CASSYTGGSTDTQYF
J gene: TRBJ2-5; V gene: TRBV5-1; D gene: NA; clone size: NA; CDR3 length: 16; CDR3 DNA: TGCGCCAGCAGCTTCTCTGCGTCCCGAGGACACGAGACCCAGTACTTC; CDR3 protein: CASSFSASRGHETQYF
J gene: TRBJ1-5; V gene: TRBV10-3; D gene: NA; clone size: NA; CDR3 length: 12; CDR3 DNA: TGTGCCATCTCTAATAGCAATCAGCCCCAGCATTTT; CDR3 protein: CAISNSNQPQHF
J gene: TRBJ2-1; V gene: TRBV27; D gene: TRBD2; clone size: once; CDR3 length: 17; CDR3 DNA: TGTGCCAGCAGTTTACCCGGACTAGCGGGTTTCTACAATGAGCAGTTCTTC; CDR3 protein: CASSLPGLAGFYNEQFF
J gene: TRBJ2-1; V gene: TRBV2; D gene: NA; clone size: once; CDR3 length: 12; CDR3 DNA: TGTGCCAGCAGTGTGGGGCACGATGAGCAGTTCTTC; CDR3 protein: CASSVGHDEQFF
J gene: TRBJ2-3; V gene: TRBV28; D gene: NA; clone size: NA; CDR3 length: 14; CDR3 DNA: TGTGCCAGCATCAGCCGGGGAAGCACAGATACGCAGTATTTT; CDR3 protein: CASISRGSTDTQYF
J gene: TRBJ2-5; V gene: TRBV28; D gene: NA; clone size: NA; CDR3 length: 13; CDR3 DNA: TGTGCCAGCAGCCCCGGTCTGCGGGAGACCCAGTACTTC; CDR3 protein: CASSPGLRETQYF
J gene: TRBJ2-1; V gene: TRBV6-5; D gene: NA; clone size: NA; CDR3 length: 15; CDR3 DNA: TGTGCCAGCAGTGTGACTATCCCGTCCAGGAATGAGCAGTTCTTC; CDR3 protein: CASSVTIPSRNEQFF
J gene: TRBJ1-1; V gene: TRBV6-1; D gene: TRBD1; clone size: many; CDR3 length: 14; CDR3 DNA: TGTGCCAGCAGCCGGGACAGGGCGAACACTGAAGCTTTCTTT; CDR3 protein: CASSRDRANTEAFF
J gene: TRBJ1-2; V gene: TRBV30; D gene: NA; clone size: NA; CDR3 length: 14; CDR3 DNA: TGTGCCTGGAGTAGAGGTGACAGTATCTATGGCTACACCTTC; CDR3 protein: CAWSRGDSIYGYTF
J gene: TRBJ1-1; V gene: TRBV2; D gene: NA; clone size: NA; CDR3 length: 13; CDR3 DNA: TGTGCCAGCAGCTACGACAAGAGTGATGAAGCTTTCTTT; CDR3 protein: CASSYDKSDEAFF
J gene: TRBJ2-2; V gene: TRBV5-4; D gene: NA; clone size: NA; CDR3 length: 17; CDR3 DNA: TGTGCCAGCAGCTTGGGAGTTAGTGGGGGGAGGACCGGGGAGCTGTTTTTT; CDR3 protein: CASSLGVSGGRTGELFF
J gene: TRBJ1-2; V gene: TRBV7-8; D gene: TRBD1; clone size: NA; CDR3 length: 16; CDR3 DNA: TGTGCCAGCAGCCCCAGAGGGGACAGGGTGACCTATGGCTACACCTTC; CDR3 protein: CASSPRGDRVTYGYTF
J gene: TRBJ2-2; V gene: TRBV29-1; D gene: NA; clone size: NA; CDR3 length: 13; CDR3 DNA: TGCAGCACCGGGACAACGAACACCGGGGAGCTGTTTTTT; CDR3 protein: CSTGTTNTGELFF
J gene: TRBJ1-2; V gene: TRBV30; D gene: NA; clone size: NA; CDR3 length: 13; CDR3 DNA: TGTGCCTGGGCCCCCGGGGAGGCGAGGGGCTACACCTTC; CDR3 protein: CAWAPGEARGYTF
J gene: TRBJ2-5; V gene: TRBV28; D gene: NA; clone size: few; CDR3 length: 14; CDR3 DNA: TGTGCCAGCAGTCAACCCGGACAGCAAGAGACCCAGTACTTC; CDR3 protein: CASSQPGQQETQYF
J gene: TRBJ1-2; V gene: TRBV5-6; D gene: NA; clone size: NA; CDR3 length: 14; CDR3 DNA: TGTGCCAGCAGCATTCGACAGACTCACTATGGCTACACCTTC; CDR3 protein: CASSIRQTHYGYTF
J gene: TRBJ1-2; V gene: TRBV27; D gene: TRBD1; clone size: NA; CDR3 length: 13; CDR3 DNA: TGTGCCAGCGGACAGGGGACCGGGTATGGCTACACCTTC; CDR3 protein: CASGQGTGYGYTF
J gene: TRBJ1-4; V gene: TRBV15; D gene: TRBD1; clone size: NA; CDR3 length: 14; CDR3 DNA: TGTGCCACCAGCAGGGACAGGGGCTCAGGAAAACTGTTTTTT; CDR3 protein: CATSRDRGSGKLFF
J gene: TRBJ2-5; V gene: TRBV6-1; D gene: NA; clone size: once; CDR3 length: 13; CDR3 DNA: TGTGCCAGCAGTGAAGCCGGCCACCGGGCCCAGTACTTC; CDR3 protein: CASSEAGHRAQYF
J gene: TRBJ1-6; V gene: TRBV7-2; D gene: NA; clone size: NA; CDR3 length: 18; CDR3 DNA: TGTGCCAGCAGCTTAGCGGGGGAGGTCCTCTCCTATAATTCACCCCTCCACTTT; CDR3 protein: CASSLAGEVLSYNSPLHF
J gene: TRBJ2-2; V gene: TRBV4-2; D gene: NA; clone size: NA; CDR3 length: 13; CDR3 DNA: TGTGCCAGCAGCCAAGATAGTAGCGGGGAGCTGTTTTTT; CDR3 protein: CASSQDSSGELFF
J gene: TRBJ1-5; V gene: TRBV7-2; D gene: NA; clone size: NA; CDR3 length: 15; CDR3 DNA: TGTGCCAGCAGAGACGACAGATATAGCAATCAGCCCCAGCATTTT; CDR3 protein: CASRDDRYSNQPQHF
J gene: TRBJ1-1; V gene: TRBV11-2; D gene: NA; clone size: NA; CDR3 length: 14; CDR3 DNA: TGTGCCAGCAGCTTGGAGCCGGGGGACACTGAAGCTTTCTTT; CDR3 protein: CASSLEPGDTEAFF
J gene: TRBJ2-1; V gene: TRBV7-2; D gene: TRBD1; clone size: NA; CDR3 length: 15; CDR3 DNA: TGTGCCAGCAGCCAGGGACAGAGCTATTCTAATGAGCAGTTCTTC; CDR3 protein: CASSQGQSYSNEQFF
J gene: TRBJ1-1; V gene: TRBV5-6; D gene: NA; clone size: NA; CDR3 length: 12; CDR3 DNA: TGTGCCAGCAGCTCCCGGTGGACTGAAGCTTTCTTT; CDR3 protein: CASSSRWTEAFF
J gene: TRBJ1-3; V gene: TRBV7-8; D gene: NA; clone size: NA; CDR3 length: 15; CDR3 DNA: TGTGCCAGCAGAGAACCCCGGAGCTCTGGAAACACCATATATTTT; CDR3 protein: CASREPRSSGNTIYF
J gene: TRBJ2-2; V gene: TRBV18; D gene: TRBD2; clone size: NA; CDR3 length: 18; CDR3 DNA: TGTGCCAGCTCACGGACTAGCGGGAGAATCCTTGGGGACGGGGAGCTGTTTTTT; CDR3 protein: CASSRTSGRILGDGELFF
J gene: TRBJ2-3; V gene: TRBV18; D gene: TRBD1; clone size: NA; CDR3 length: 15; CDR3 DNA: TGTGCCAGCTCACCAATAGGGGGCACGACAGATACGCAGTATTTT; CDR3 protein: CASSPIGGTTDTQYF
J gene: TRBJ2-1; V gene: TRBV10-3; D gene: TRBD2; clone size: NA; CDR3 length: 13; CDR3 DNA: TGTGCCATCAGCGGGAGGGAGTACAATGAGCAGTTCTTC; CDR3 protein: CAISGREYNEQFF
J gene: TRBJ1-4; V gene: TRBV5-1; D gene: TRBD1; clone size: NA; CDR3 length: 14; CDR3 DNA: TGCGCCAGCAGCCTCAGGGGGCAGAACGAAAAACTGTTTTTT; CDR3 protein: CASSLRGQNEKLFF
J gene: TRBJ1-2; V gene: TRBV30; D gene: NA; clone size: few; CDR3 length: 12; CDR3 DNA: TGTGCCTGGAGTAAGAGTTTCTATGGCTACACCTTC; CDR3 protein: CAWSKSFYGYTF
J gene: TRBJ2-2; V gene: TRBV30; D gene: NA; clone size: NA; CDR3 length: 16; CDR3 DNA: TGTGCCTGGAGTGGACTAGGCGGGGCCAACACCGGGGAGCTGTTTTTT; CDR3 protein: CAWSGLGGANTGELFF
J gene: TRBJ1-5; V gene: TRBV7-2; D gene: TRBD1; clone size: once; CDR3 length: 14; CDR3 DNA: TGTGCCAGCAGCTTAACAGGGGGGAATCAGCCCCAGCATTTT; CDR3 protein: CASSLTGGNQPQHF
J gene: TRBJ1-1; V gene: TRBV11-1; D gene: TRBD1; clone size: NA; CDR3 length: 13; CDR3 DNA: TGTGCCAGCAGCAATAACAGGGGGACTGAAGCTTTCTTT; CDR3 protein: CASSNNRGTEAFF
J gene: TRBJ2-7; V gene: TRBV30; D gene: TRBD1; clone size: NA; CDR3 length: 14; CDR3 DNA: TGTGCCTGGGCTCCGGGACAGAGGCACTACGAGCAGTACTTC; CDR3 protein: CAWAPGQRHYEQYF